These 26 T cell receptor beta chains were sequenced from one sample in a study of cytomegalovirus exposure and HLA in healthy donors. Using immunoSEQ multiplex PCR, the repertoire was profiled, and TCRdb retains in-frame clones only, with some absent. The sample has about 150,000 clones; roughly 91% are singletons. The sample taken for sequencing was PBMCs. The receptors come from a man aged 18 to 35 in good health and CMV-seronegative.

CDR3 in amino acids: CAISSRQGDYGYTF. CDR3 nucleotides: TGTGCCATCAGTTCGCGACAGGGGGATTACGGCTACACCTTC. This rearrangement joins TRBV10-3 to TRBJ1-2; TRBD1 matches 9 bases. Germline V gene data show CDR1 as ENHRY and CDR2 as SYGVKD. CDR3 size: 14 residues. Trimming took 5 bases from V and 8 from J; bases not matched to a gene: 9.

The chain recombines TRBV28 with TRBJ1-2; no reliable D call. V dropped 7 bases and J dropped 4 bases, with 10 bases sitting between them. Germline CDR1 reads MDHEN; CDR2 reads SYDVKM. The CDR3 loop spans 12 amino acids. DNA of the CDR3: TGTGCCAGCACCTCCTGGCCCTATGGCTACACCTTC. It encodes CASTSWPYGYTF.

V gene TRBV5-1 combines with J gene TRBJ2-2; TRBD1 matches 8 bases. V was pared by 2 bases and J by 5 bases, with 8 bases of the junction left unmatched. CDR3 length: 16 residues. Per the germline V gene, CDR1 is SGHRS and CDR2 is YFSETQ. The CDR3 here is CASSLAQGAGTGELFF. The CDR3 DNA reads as TGCGCCAGCAGCTTAGCCCAGGGGGCGGGAACCGGGGAGCTGTTTTTT.

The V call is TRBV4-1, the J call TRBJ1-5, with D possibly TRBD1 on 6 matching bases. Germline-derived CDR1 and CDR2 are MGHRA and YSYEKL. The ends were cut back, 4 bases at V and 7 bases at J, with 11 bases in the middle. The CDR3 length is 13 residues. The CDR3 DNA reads TGCGCCAGCAGCCCGACAGGCGAGCAGCCCCAGCATTTT. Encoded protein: CASSPTGEQPQHF.

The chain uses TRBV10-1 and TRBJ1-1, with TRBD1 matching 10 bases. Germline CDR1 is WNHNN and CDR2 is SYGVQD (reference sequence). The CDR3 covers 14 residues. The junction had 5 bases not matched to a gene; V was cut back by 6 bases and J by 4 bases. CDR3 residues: CASSADRGFTEAFF. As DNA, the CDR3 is TGCGCCAGCAGCGCGGACAGGGGGTTCACTGAAGCTTTCTTT.

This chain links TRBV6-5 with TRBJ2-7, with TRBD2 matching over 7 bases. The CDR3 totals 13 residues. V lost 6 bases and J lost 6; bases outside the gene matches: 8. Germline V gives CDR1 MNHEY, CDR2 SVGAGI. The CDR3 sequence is CASSAIGGGEQYF. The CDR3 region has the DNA TGTGCCAGCAGCGCTATCGGCGGGGGCGAGCAGTACTTC.

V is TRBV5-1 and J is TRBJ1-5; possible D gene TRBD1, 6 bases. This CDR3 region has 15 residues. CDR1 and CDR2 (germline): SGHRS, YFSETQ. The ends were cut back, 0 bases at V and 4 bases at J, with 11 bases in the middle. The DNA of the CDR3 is TGCGCCAGCAGCTTGGATGGGACAAGTAATCAGCCCCAGCATTTT. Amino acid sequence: CASSLDGTSNQPQHF.

The CDR3 bases are TGTGCCAGCCGTTGGTCCCAGACACAAGAGACCCAGTACTTC. It translates to CASRWSQTQETQYF. The V gene is TRBV6-5, the J gene TRBJ2-5; D gene unclear. The CDR3 covers 14 residues. With 8 bases removed from V and 2 bases from J, the gap between germline ends came to 15 bases. Germline lookup yields CDR1 MNHEY and CDR2 SVGAGI.

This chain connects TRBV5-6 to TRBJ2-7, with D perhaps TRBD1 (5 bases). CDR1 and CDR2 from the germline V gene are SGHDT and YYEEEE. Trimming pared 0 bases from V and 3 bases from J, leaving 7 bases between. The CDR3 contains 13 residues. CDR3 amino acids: CASSLGQYYEQYF. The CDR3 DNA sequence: TGTGCCAGCAGCTTGGGACAGTACTACGAGCAGTACTTC.

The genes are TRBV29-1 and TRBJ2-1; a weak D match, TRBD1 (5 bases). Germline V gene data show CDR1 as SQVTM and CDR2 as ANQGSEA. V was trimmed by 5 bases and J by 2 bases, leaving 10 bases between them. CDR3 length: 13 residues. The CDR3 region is CSVTDSTYNEQFF. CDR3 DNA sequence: TGCAGCGTTACCGACAGTACCTACAATGAGCAGTTCTTC.

CDR3 coding DNA: TGTGCCAGCAGCTTAGAGGGGGGTGGACAGGGCAGGGCTTTCTTT. Translated: CASSLEGGGQGRAFF. This chain joins TRBV11-2 and TRBJ1-1, with 8 positions matching TRBD1. Germline loops: CDR1 SGHAT, CDR2 FQNNGV. The junction had 11 bases not matched to a gene; V was cut back by 0 bases and J by 11 bases. This CDR3 has 15 amino acids.

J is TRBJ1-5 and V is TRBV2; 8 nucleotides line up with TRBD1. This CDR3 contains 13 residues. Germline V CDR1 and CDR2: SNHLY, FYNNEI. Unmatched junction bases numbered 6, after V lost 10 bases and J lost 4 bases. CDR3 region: CATSRQGNQPQHF. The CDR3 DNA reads TGTGCCACTTCACGACAGGGGAATCAGCCCCAGCATTTT.

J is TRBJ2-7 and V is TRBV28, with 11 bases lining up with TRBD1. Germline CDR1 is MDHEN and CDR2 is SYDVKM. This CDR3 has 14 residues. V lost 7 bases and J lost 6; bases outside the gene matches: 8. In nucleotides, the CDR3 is TGTGCCAGCACCTCCGGGACAGGGGGGTCCGAGCAGTACTTC. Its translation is CASTSGTGGSEQYF.

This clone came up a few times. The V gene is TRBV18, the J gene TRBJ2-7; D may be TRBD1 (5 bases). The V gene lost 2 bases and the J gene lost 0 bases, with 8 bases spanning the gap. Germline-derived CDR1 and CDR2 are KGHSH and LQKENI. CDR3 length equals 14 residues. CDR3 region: CASSPSTDSYEQYF. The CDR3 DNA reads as TGTGCCAGCTCACCATCGACAGACTCCTACGAGCAGTACTTC.

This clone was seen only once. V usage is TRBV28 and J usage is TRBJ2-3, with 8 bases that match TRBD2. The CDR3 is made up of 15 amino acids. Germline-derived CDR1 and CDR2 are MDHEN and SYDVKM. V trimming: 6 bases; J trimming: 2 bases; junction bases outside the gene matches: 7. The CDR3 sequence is CASSLTSGVTDTQYF. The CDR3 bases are TGTGCCAGCAGCCTTACTAGCGGAGTCACAGATACGCAGTATTTT.

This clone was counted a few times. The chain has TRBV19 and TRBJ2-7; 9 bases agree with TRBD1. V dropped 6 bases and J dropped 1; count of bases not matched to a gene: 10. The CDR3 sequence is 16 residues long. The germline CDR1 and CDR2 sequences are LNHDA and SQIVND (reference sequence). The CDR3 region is CASSPRTGVFSYEQYF. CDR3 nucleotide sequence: TGTGCCAGTAGCCCTCGGACAGGGGTCTTTTCCTACGAGCAGTACTTC. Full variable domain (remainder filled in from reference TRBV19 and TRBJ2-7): DGGITQSPKYLFRKEGQNVTLSCEQNLNHDAMYWYRQDPGQGLRLIYYSQIVNDFQKGDIAEGYSVSREKKESFPLTVTSAQKNPTAFYLCASSPRTGVFSYEQYFGPGTRLTVT.

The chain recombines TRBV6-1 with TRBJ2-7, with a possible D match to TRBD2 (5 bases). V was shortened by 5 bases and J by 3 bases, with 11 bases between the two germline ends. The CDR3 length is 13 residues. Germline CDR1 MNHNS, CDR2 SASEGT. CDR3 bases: TGTGCCAGCAGTCCGACGCGGGTCTACGAGCAGTACGTC. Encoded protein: CASSPTRVYEQYV.

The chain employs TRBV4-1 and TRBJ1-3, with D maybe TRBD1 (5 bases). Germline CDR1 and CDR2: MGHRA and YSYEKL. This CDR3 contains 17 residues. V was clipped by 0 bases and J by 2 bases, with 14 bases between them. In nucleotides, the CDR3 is TGCGCCAGCAGCCAAGAAGGGACTCAGGGAGCTGGAAACACCATATATTTT. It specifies CASSQEGTQGAGNTIYF.

Here the CDR3 reads CASSQERTATPGELFF. In nucleotides, the CDR3 is TGCGCCAGCAGCCAAGAACGGACAGCTACACCGGGTGAGCTGTTTTTT. The chain links TRBV4-1 to TRBJ2-2; D may be TRBD1 (6 bases). The CDR3 extends over 16 amino acids. In germline, CDR1 is MGHRA, CDR2 YSYEKL. Trimming cost V 0 bases and J 11 bases, with 19 bases left between them.

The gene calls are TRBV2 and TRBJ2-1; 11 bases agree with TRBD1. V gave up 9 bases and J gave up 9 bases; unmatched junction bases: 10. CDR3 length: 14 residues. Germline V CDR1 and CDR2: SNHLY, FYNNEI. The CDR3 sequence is CARRGTGGMGEQFF. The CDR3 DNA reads TGTGCCAGGAGGGGGACAGGGGGTATGGGTGAGCAGTTCTTC.

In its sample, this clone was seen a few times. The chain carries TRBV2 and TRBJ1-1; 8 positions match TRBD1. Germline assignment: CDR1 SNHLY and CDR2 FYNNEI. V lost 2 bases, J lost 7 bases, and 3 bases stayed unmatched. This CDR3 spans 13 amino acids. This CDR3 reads CASSESGGLEAFF. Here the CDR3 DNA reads TGTGCCAGCAGTGAATCAGGGGGCCTTGAAGCTTTCTTT.

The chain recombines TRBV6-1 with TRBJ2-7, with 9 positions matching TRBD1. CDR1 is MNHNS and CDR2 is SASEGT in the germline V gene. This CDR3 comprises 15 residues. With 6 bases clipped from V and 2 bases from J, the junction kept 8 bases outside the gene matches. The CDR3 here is CASRVRDRDPYEQYV. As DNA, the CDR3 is TGTGCCAGCAGGGTCCGGGACAGGGACCCCTACGAGCAGTACGTC.

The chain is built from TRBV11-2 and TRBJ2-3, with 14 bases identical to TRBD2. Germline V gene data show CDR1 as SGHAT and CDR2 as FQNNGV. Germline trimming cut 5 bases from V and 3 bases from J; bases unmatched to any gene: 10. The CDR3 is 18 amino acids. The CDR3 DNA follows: TGTGCCAGCAGCCCGGGGACTAGCGGGAGTGTTGCGACAGATACGCAGTATTTT. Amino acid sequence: CASSPGTSGSVATDTQYF.

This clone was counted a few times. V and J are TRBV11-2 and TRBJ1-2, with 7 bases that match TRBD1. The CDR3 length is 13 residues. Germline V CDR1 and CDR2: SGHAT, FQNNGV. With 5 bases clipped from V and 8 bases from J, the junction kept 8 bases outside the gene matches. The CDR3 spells CASSRRQGEGYTF. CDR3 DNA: TGTGCCAGCAGCCGCCGCCAGGGGGAAGGCTACACCTTC.

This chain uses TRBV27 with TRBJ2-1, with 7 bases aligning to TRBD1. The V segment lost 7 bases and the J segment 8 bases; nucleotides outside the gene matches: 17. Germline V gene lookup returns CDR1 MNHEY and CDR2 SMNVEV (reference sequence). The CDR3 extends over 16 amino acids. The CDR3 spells CASTLNSARGRDEQFF. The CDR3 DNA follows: TGTGCCAGCACCCTAAATAGTGCAAGGGGGCGCGATGAGCAGTTCTTC.

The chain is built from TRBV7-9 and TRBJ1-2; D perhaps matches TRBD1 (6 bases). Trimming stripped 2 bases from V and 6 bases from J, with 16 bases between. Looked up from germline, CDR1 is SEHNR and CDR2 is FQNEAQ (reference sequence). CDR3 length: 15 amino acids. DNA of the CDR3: TGTGCCAGCAGCTTAAGGGGGTCGGGTTCGGATGGCTACACCTTC. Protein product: CASSLRGSGSDGYTF.